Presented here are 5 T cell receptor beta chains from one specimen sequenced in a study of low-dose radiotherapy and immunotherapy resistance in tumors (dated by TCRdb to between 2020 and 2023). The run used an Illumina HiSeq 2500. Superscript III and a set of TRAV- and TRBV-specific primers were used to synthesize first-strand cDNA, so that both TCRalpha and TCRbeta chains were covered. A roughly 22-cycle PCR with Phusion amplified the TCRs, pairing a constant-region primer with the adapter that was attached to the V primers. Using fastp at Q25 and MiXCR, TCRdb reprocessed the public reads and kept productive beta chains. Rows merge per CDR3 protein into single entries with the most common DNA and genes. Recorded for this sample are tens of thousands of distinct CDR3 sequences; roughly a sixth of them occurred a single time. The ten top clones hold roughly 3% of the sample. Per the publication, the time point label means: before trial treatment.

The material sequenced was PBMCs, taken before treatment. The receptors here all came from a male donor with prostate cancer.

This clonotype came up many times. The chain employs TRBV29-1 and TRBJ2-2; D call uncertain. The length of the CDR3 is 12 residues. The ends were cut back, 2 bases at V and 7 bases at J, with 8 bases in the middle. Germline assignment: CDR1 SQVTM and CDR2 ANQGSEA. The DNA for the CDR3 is TGCAGCGTTGAAAGACACGACGGGGAGCTGTTTTTT. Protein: CSVERHDGELFF.

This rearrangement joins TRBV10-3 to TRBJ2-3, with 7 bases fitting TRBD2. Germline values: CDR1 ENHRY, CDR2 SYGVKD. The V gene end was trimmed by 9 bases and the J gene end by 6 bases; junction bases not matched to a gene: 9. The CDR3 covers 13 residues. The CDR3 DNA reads TGTGCCATTTCCTCGGGACTACAGGATACGCAGTATTTT. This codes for CAISSGLQDTQYF.

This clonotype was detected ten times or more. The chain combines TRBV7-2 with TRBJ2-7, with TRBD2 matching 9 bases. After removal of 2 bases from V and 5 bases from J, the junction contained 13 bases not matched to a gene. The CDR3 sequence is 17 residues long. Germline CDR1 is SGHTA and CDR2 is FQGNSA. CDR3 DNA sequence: TGTGCCAGCAGCTTAAAGGGGGCTAGCGGGGAACGTCACGAGCAGTACTTC. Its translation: CASSLKGASGERHEQYF.

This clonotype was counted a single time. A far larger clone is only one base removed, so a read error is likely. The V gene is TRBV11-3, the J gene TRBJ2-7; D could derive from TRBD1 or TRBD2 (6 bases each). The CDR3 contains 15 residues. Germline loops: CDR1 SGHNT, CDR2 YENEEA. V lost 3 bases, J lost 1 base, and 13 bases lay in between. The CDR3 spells CASSLAGHRSYEQYF. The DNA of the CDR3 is TGTGCCAGCAGCTTGGCGGGACACCGATCCTACGAGCAGTACTTC.

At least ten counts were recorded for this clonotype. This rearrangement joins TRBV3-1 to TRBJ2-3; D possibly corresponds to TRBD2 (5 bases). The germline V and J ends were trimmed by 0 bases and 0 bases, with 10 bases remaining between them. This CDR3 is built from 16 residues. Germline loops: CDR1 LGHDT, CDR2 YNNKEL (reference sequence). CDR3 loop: CASSQDQAASTDTQYF. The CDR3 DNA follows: TGTGCCAGCAGCCAAGATCAAGCGGCTAGCACAGATACGCAGTATTTT.